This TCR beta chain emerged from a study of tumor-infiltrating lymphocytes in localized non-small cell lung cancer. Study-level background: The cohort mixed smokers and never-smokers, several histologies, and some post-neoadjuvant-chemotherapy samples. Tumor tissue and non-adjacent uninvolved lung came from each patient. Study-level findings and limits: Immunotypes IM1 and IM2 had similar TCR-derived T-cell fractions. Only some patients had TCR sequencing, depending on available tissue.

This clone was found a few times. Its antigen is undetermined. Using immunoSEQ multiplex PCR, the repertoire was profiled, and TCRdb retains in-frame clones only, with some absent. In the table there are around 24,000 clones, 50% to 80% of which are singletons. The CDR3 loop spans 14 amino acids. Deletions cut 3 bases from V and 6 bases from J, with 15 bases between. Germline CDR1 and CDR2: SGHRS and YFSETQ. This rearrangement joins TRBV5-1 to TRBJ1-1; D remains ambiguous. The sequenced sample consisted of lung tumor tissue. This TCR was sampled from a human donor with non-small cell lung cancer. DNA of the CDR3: TGCGCCAGCAGCTCCGCGGTCGGCGTCCCTGAAGCTTTCTTT. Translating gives CASSSAVGVPEAFF.